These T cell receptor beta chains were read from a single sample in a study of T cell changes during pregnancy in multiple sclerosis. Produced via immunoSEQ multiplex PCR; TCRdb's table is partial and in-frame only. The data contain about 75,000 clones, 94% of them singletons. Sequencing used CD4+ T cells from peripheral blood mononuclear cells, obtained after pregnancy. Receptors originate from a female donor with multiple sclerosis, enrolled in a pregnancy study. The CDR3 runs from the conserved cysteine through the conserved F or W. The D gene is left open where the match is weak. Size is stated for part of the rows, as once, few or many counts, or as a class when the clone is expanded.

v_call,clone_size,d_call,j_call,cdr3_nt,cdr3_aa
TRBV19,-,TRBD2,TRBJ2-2,TGTGCCACACAAGCGGGAGGAACGACCGGGGAGCTGTTTTTT,CATQAGGTTGELFF
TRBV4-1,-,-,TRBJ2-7,TGCGCCAGCAGCCAAGCCAGGCTTAACTCCTACGAGCAGTACTTC,CASSQARLNSYEQYF
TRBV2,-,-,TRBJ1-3,TGTGCCAGCGGCACTGGATTCGGGACTCACTCTGGAAACACCATATATTTT,CASGTGFGTHSGNTIYF
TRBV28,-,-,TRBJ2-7,TGTGCCAGCAGCCTGCTAGCGCGCTACGAGCAGTACTTC,CASSLLARYEQYF
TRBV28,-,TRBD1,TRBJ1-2,TGTGCCAGCAGTCCAGGGGGACAGGGGGACTATGGCTACACCTTC,CASSPGGQGDYGYTF
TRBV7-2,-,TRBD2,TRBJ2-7,TGTGCCAGCAGCTTTACAGCGGGAGGCCCTTTCTCGGGGGTGTACTTC,CASSFTAGGPFSGVYF
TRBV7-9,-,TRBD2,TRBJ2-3,TGTGCCAGCAGCTCGAAAATAGCGGGAGGGCCATCAGATACGCAGTATTTT,CASSSKIAGGPSDTQYF
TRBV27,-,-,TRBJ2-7,TGTGCCAGCAGTTTGAGCTACGAGCAGTACTTC,CASSLSYEQYF
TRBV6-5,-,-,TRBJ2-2,TGTGCCAGCAGTGGGACTGACACCGGGGAGCTGTTTTTT,CASSGTDTGELFF
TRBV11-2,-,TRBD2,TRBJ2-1,TGTGCCAGCAGCTTAGTAGGGACTAGGGAGAATGAGCAGTTCTTC,CASSLVGTRENEQFF
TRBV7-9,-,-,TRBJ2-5,TGTGCCAGCAGGCTAGAGGGAGCCATCGAGACCCAGTACTTC,CASRLEGAIETQYF
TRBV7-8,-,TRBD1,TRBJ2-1,TGTGCCAGCAGCTTAAGGCCCTTCGGACAGGGAAACAATGAGCAGTTCTTC,CASSLRPFGQGNNEQFF
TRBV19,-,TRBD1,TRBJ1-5,TGTGCCAGTAGTGCCCACACAGGGGTCAGACAGCCCCAGCATTTT,CASSAHTGVRQPQHF
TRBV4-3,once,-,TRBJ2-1,TGCGCCAGCAGCCAAGATAGAGACAATGAGCAGTTCTTC,CASSQDRDNEQFF
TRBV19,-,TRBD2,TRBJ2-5,TGTGCCAGTAGTATAGTCGAGCGGGAGGGGAGAGAGACCCAGTACTTC,CASSIVEREGRETQYF
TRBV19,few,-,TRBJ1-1,TGTGCCAGTAGTATTAGAGGCAGGGGTTACACTGAAGCTTTCTTT,CASSIRGRGYTEAFF
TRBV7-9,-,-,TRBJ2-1,TGTGCCAGCAGCTTAGCTAGCGGTTACGTTGGTGAGCAGTTCTTC,CASSLASGYVGEQFF
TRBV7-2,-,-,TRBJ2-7,TGTGCCAGCAGCTTAGAGGGGTCAGCCGCCTACGAGCAGTACTTC,CASSLEGSAAYEQYF
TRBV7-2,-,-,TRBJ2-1,TGTGCCAGCAGCTTAGGCCCTAGCTCCTACAATGAGCAGTTCTTC,CASSLGPSSYNEQFF
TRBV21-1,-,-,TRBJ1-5,TGTGCCAGCAGGATGGGGACAGGGGCAACAAGCCCCCAGCATTTT,CASRMGTGATSPQHF
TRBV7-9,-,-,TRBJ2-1,TGTGCCAGCAGCTTAGTAGGGGTGACCCATGTAGCCGGCTACAATGAGCAGTTCTTC,CASSLVGVTHVAGYNEQFF